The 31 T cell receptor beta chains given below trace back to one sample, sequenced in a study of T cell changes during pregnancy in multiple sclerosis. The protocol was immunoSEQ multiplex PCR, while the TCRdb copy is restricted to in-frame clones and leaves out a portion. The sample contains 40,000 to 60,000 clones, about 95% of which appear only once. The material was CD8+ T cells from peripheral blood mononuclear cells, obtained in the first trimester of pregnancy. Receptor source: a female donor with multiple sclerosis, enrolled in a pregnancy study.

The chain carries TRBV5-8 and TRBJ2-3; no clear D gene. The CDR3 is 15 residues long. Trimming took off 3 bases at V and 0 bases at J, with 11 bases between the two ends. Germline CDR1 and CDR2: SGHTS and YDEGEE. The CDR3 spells CASSYTPASTDTQYF. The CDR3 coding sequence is TGTGCCAGCAGCTACACCCCAGCGAGCACAGATACGCAGTATTTT.

Here the CDR3 DNA reads TGTGCCAGTAGTATGGTACAGGGGCTCGAAGATACGCAGTATTTT. Its protein product is CASSMVQGLEDTQYF. The V gene is TRBV19, the J gene TRBJ2-3; TRBD1 matches at 7 bases. The ends lost 3 bases at V and 5 bases at J; junction bases unmatched: 8. The CDR3 sequence is 15 residues long. Germline V gene lookup returns CDR1 LNHDA and CDR2 SQIVND (reference sequence).

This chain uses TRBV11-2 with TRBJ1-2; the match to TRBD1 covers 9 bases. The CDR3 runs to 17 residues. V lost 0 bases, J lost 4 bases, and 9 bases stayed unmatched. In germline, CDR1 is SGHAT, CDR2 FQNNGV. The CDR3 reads CASSLDSGQGIRYGYTF. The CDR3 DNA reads TGTGCCAGCAGCTTAGATTCCGGACAGGGGATACGCTATGGCTACACCTTC.

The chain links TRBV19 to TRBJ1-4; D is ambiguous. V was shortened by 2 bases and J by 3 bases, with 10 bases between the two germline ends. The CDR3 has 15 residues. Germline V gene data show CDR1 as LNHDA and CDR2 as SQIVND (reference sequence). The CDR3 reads CASSISQAPNEKLFF. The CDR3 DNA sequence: TGTGCCAGTAGTATATCTCAGGCTCCTAATGAAAAACTGTTTTTT.

For the CDR3, the DNA is TGCAGCGTTATAGGGACTAGCGGGAGCTCCTACAATGAGCAGTTCTTC. Its translation is CSVIGTSGSSYNEQFF. This sequence joins TRBV29-1 and TRBJ2-1, with 14 bases that match TRBD2. Germline CDR1 SQVTM, CDR2 ANQGSEA. The CDR3 has 16 amino acids. V lost 5 bases and J lost 0; bases outside the gene matches: 3.

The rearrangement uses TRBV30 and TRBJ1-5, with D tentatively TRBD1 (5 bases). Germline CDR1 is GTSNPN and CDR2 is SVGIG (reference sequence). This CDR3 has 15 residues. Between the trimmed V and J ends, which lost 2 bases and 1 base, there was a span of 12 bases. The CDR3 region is CAWSTGIGSNQPQHF. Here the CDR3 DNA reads TGTGCCTGGAGTACAGGTATTGGGAGCAATCAGCCCCAGCATTTT.

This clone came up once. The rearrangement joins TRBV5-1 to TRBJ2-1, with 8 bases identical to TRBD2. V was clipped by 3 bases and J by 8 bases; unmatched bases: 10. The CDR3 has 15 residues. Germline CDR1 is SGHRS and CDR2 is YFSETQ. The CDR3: CASSSGGAGGYEQFF. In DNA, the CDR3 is TGCGCCAGCAGCTCCGGCGGGGCGGGAGGCTATGAGCAGTTCTTC.

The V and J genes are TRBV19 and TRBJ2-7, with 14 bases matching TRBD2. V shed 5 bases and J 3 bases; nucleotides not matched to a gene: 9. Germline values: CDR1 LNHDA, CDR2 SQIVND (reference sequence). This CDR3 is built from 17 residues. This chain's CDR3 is CASSEGTSGRGIYEQYF. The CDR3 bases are TGTGCCAGTAGTGAGGGGACTAGCGGGAGAGGGATCTACGAGCAGTACTTC.

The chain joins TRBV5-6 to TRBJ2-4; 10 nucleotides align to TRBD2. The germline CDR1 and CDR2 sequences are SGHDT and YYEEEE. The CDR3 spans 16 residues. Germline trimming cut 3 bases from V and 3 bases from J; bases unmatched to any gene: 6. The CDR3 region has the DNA TGTGCCAGCAGCTCCTGGACTAGCGGCGTCAAAAACATTCAGTACTTC. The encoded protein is CASSSWTSGVKNIQYF.

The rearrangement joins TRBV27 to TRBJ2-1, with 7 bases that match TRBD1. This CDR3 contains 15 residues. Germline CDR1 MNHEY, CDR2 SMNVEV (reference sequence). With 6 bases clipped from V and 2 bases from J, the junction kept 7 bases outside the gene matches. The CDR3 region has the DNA TGTGCCAGCAGGCCTCGGGACAGACCCTACAATGAGCAGTTCTTC. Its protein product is CASRPRDRPYNEQFF.

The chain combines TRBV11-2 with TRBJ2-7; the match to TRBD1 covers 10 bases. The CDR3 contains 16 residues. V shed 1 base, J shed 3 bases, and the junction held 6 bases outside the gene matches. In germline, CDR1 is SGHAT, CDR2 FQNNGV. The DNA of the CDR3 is TGTGCCAGCAGCTTAGGGTTCGGACAGGGGGACTACGAGCAGTACTTC. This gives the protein CASSLGFGQGDYEQYF.

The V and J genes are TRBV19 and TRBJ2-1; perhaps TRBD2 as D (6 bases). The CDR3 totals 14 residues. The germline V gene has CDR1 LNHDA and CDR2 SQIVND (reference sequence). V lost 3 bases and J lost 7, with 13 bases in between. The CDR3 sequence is CASSMEGLGNEQFF. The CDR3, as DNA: TGTGCCAGTAGTATGGAGGGGTTGGGAAATGAGCAGTTCTTC.

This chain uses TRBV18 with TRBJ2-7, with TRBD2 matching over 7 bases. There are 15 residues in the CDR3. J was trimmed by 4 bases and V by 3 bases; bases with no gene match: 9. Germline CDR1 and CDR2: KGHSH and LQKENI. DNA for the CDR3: TGTGCCAGCTCACCCAGGGAGGGAGGAGTATACGAGCAGTACTTC. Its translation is CASSPREGGVYEQYF.

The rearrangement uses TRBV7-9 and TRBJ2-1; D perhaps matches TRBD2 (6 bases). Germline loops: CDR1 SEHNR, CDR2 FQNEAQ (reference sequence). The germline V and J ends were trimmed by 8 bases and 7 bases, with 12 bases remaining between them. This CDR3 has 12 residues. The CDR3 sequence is CASGIRENEQFF. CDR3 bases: TGTGCCAGCGGTATACGGGAGAATGAGCAGTTCTTC.

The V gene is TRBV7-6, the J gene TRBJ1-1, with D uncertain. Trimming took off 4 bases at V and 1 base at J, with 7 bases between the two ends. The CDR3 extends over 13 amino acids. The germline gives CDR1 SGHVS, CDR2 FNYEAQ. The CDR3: CASSYSGNTEAFF. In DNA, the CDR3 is TGTGCCAGCAGCTACTCAGGGAACACTGAAGCTTTCTTT.

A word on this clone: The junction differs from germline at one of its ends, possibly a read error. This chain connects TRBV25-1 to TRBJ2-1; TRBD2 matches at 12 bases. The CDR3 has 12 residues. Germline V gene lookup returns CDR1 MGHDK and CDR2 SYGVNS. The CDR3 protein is CASSELAGGEVF. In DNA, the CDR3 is TGTGCCAGCAGTGAACTAGCGGGAGGGGAGGTCTTC. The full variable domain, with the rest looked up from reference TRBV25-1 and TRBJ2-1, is EADIYQTPRYLVIGTGKKITLECSQTMGHDKMYWYQQDPGMELHLIHYSYGVNSTEKGDLSSESTVSRIRTEHFPLTLESARPSHTSQYLCASSELAGGEVFGPGTRLTVL.

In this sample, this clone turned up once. The CDR3 protein is CASSRTSGKFHEQFF. CDR3 bases: TGTGCCAGCAGCCGGACTAGCGGGAAATTCCATGAGCAGTTCTTC. The chain recombines TRBV27 with TRBJ2-1; 12 bases are a match to TRBD2. Germline-derived CDR1 and CDR2 are MNHEY and SMNVEV (reference sequence). Germline trimming cut 6 bases from V and 8 bases from J; bases unmatched to any gene: 8. The CDR3 extends over 15 amino acids.

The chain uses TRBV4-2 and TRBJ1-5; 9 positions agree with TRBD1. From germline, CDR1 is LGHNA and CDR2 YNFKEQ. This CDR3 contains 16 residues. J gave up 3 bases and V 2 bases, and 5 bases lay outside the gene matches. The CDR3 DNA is TGTGCCAGCAGCCAACGGGACAGGGCCATCAATCAGCCCCAGCATTTT. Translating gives CASSQRDRAINQPQHF.

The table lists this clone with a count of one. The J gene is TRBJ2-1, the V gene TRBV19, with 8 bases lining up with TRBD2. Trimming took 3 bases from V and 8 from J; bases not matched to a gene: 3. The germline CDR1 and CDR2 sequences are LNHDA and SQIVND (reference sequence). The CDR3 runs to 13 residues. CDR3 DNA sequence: TGTGCCAGTAGTATGAAACTAGCGGATGAGCAGTTCTTC. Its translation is CASSMKLADEQFF.

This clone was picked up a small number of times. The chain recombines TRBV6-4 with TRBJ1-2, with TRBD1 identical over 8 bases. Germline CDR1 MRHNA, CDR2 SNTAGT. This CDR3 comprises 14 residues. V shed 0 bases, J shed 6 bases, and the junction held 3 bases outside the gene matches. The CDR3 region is CASSDSPGGHGYTF. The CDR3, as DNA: TGTGCCAGCAGTGACTCTCCAGGGGGCCATGGCTACACCTTC.

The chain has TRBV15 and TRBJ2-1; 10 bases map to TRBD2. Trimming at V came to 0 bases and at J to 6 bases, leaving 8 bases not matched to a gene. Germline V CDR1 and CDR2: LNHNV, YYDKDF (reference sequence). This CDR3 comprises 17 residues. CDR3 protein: CATSRDWGLAGVNEQFF. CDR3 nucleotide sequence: TGTGCCACCAGCAGAGATTGGGGTCTAGCGGGAGTCAATGAGCAGTTCTTC.

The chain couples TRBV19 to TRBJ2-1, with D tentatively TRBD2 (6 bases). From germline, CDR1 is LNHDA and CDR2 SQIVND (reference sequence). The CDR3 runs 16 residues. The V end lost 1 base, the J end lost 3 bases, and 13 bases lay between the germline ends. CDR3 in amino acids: CASSIAPDYVYNEQFF. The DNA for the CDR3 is TGTGCCAGTAGTATAGCCCCGGACTATGTCTACAATGAGCAGTTCTTC.

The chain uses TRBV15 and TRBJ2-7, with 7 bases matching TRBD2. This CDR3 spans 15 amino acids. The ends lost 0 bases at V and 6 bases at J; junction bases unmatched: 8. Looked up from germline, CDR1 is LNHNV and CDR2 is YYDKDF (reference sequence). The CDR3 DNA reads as TGTGCCACCAGCAGAGACGGCGGGAGCTCTCCCGAGCAGTACTTC. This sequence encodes CATSRDGGSSPEQYF.

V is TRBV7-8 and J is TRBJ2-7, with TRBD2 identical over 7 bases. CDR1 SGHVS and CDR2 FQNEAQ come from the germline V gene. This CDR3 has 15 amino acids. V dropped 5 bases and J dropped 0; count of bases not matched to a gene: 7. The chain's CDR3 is CASSEEAGSSYEQYF. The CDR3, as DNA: TGTGCCAGCAGCGAAGAAGCGGGGAGCTCCTACGAGCAGTACTTC.

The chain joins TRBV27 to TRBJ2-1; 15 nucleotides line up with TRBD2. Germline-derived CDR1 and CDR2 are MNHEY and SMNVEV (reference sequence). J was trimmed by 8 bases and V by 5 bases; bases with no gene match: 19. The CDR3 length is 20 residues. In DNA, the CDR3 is TGTGCCAGCAGTCGCCGATGGACTAGCGGGAGGGCCATGACTCCCCATGAGCAGTTCTTC. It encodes CASSRRWTSGRAMTPHEQFF.

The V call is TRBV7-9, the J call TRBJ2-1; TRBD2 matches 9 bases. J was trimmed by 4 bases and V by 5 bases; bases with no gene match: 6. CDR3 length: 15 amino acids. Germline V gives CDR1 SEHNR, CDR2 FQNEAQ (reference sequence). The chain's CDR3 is CASSDSLAGYNEQFF. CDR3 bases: TGTGCCAGCAGCGACTCCCTAGCGGGGTACAATGAGCAGTTCTTC.

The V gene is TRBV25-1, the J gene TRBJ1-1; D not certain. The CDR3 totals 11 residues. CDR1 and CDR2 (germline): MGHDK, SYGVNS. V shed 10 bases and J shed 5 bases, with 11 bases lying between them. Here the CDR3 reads CAIKAGTEAFF. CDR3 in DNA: TGTGCCATCAAGGCGGGAACTGAAGCTTTCTTT.

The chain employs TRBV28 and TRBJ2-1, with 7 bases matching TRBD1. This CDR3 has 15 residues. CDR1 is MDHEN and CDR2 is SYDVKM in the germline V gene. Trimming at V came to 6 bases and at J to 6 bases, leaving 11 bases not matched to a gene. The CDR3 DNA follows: TGTGCCAGCAGGGTGACGACAGGGAACAGCAATGAGCAGTTCTTC. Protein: CASRVTTGNSNEQFF. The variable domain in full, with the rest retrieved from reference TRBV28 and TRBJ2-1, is DVKVTQSSRYLVKRTGEKVFLECVQDMDHENMFWYRQDPGLGLRLIYFSYDVKMKEKGDIPEGYSVSREKKERFSLILESASTNQTSMYLCASRVTTGNSNEQFFGPGTRLTVL.

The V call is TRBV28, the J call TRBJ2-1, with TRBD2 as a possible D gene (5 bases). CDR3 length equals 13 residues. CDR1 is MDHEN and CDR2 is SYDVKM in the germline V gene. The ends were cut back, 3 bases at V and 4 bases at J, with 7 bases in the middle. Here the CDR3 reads CASSFPGYNEQFF. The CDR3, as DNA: TGTGCCAGCAGTTTCCCGGGATACAATGAGCAGTTCTTC.

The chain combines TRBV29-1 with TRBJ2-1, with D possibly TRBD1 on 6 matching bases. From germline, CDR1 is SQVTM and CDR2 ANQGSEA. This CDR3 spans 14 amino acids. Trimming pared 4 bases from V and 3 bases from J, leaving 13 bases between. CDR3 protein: CSVAYRDNYNEQFF. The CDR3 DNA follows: TGCAGCGTTGCATACCGGGACAACTACAATGAGCAGTTCTTC.

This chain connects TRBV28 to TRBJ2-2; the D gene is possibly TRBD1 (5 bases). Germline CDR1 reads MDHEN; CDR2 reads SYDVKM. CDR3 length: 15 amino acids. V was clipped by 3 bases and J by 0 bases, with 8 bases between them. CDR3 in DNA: TGTGCCAGCAGTTTGCCCAGGGCGAACACCGGGGAGCTGTTTTTT. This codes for CASSLPRANTGELFF.